The rows below give T cell receptor beta chains drawn from one sample of a study of T cell responses to AZD1222 COVID-19 vaccine. Produced via immunoSEQ multiplex PCR; TCRdb's table is partial and in-frame only. The sample has around 99,000 clones; 87% are singletons. This specimen consisted of peripheral blood, obtained 28 days after the second AZD1222 dose. These receptors all come from an adult who received the AZD1222 COVID-19 vaccine. Both conserved end residues are part of each CDR3. Fields, in order: D gene, J gene, clone size, V gene, CDR3 DNA, CDR3 protein. A D gene is named only where the DNA matches it firmly. Rows give clone size only sometimes, using once, few, many, or a class for an expanded clone.

D: .; J: TRBJ1-2; size: few; V: TRBV3-1/TRBV3-2; DNA: TGTGCCAGCAGCCAAGATCCACAGGGTAATAGGTATGGCTACACCTTC; CDR3: CASSQDPQGNRYGYTF
D: .; J: TRBJ1-5; size: .; V: TRBV7-9; DNA: TGTGCCAGCAGCTTAGCCGGGAAGATCAATCAGCCCCAGCATTTT; CDR3: CASSLAGKINQPQHF
D: .; J: TRBJ1-1; size: .; V: TRBV19; DNA: TGTGCCAGTAGTATTTCGGGCATGAACACTGAAGCTTTCTTT; CDR3: CASSISGMNTEAFF
D: TRBD2; J: TRBJ2-1; size: .; V: TRBV11-3; DNA: TGTGCCAGCAGCTTACCGGGACTAGTCAATGAGCAGTTCTTC; CDR3: CASSLPGLVNEQFF
D: .; J: TRBJ2-7; size: .; V: TRBV9; DNA: TGTGCCAGCAGCGTAGGGCCCGGAGGAAGCACCTACGAGCAGTACTTC; CDR3: CASSVGPGGSTYEQYF
D: .; J: TRBJ1-1; size: .; V: TRBV23-1; DNA: TGCGCCAGCAGTCGCCCACAATTGAACACTGAAGCTTTCTTT; CDR3: CASSRPQLNTEAFF
D: TRBD1; J: TRBJ2-7; size: .; V: TRBV7-2; DNA: TGTGCCAGCAGCCGGACAGGGAACGAGCAGTACTTC; CDR3: CASSRTGNEQYF
D: .; J: TRBJ2-5; size: .; V: TRBV7-7; DNA: TGTGCCAGCAGCTTAGCGCAGGGAGAGACCCAGTACTTC; CDR3: CASSLAQGETQYF
D: .; J: TRBJ1-2; size: .; V: TRBV11-2; DNA: TGTGCCAGCAGTCGGGACGGCTATAACTATGGCTACACCTTC; CDR3: CASSRDGYNYGYTF
D: .; J: TRBJ1-2; size: .; V: TRBV27; DNA: TGTGCCAGCAGTTTATTCGGCGGGACGGATAACTATGGCTACACCTTC; CDR3: CASSLFGGTDNYGYTF
D: .; J: TRBJ1-1; size: .; V: TRBV4-1; DNA: TGCGCCAGCAGCGCAAGGAAGAACACTGAAGCTTTCTTT; CDR3: CASSARKNTEAFF
D: .; J: TRBJ2-7; size: few; V: TRBV10-3; DNA: TGTGCCATCAGCACGGGTCTCAACAGAGACGAGCAGTACTTC; CDR3: CAISTGLNRDEQYF
D: .; J: TRBJ2-1; size: .; V: TRBV30; DNA: TGTGCCTGGTCAGGCAATTCCCACAATGAGCAGTTCTTC; CDR3: CAWSGNSHNEQFF
D: TRBD1; J: TRBJ2-1; size: .; V: TRBV6-5; DNA: TGTGCCAGCAAGGTGATAGGACAGGGGTATGATGAGCAGTTCTTC; CDR3: CASKVIGQGYDEQFF
D: .; J: TRBJ1-5; size: .; V: TRBV5-4; DNA: TGTGCCAGCAGCTTGCAGGGGCCGGGAAGCAATCAGCCCCAGCATTTT; CDR3: CASSLQGPGSNQPQHF
D: .; J: TRBJ1-1; size: .; V: TRBV6-2/TRBV6-3; DNA: TGTGCCAGCAGCCCAAGTGGGGGCACTGAAGCTTTCTTT; CDR3: CASSPSGGTEAFF
D: TRBD1; J: TRBJ2-1; size: once; V: TRBV5-6; DNA: TGTGCCAGCAGCTTGGCCCCAGGGGGAGCCGACAATGAGCAGTTCTTC; CDR3: CASSLAPGGADNEQFF
D: .; J: TRBJ1-5; size: .; V: TRBV6-2/TRBV6-3; DNA: TGTGCCAGCAGCACACAGGAGAATCAGCCCCAGCATTTT; CDR3: CASSTQENQPQHF
D: .; J: TRBJ1-1; size: few; V: TRBV7-9; DNA: TGTGCCAGCACCAGCACATCCCAAGAAGCTTTCTTT; CDR3: CASTSTSQEAFF
D: .; J: TRBJ2-5; size: .; V: TRBV9; DNA: TGTGCCAGCAGCGTAGGTTCGGGGTCCGAGACCCAGTACTTC; CDR3: CASSVGSGSETQYF
D: .; J: TRBJ1-2; size: .; V: TRBV19; DNA: TGTGCCAGTCCTTCAGACGGATCCCGCTGGGCCTTC; CDR3: CASPSDGSRWAF
D: TRBD1; J: TRBJ1-6; size: few; V: TRBV6-5; DNA: TGTGCCAGCAGTTACACAACAGGGGCGGGCAATTCACCCCTCCACTTT; CDR3: CASSYTTGAGNSPLHF
D: .; J: TRBJ2-2; size: few; V: TRBV6-4; DNA: TGTGCCAGCACTCCAGGGGATACCGGGGAGCTGTTTTTT; CDR3: CASTPGDTGELFF
D: .; J: TRBJ2-1; size: .; V: TRBV6-5; DNA: TGTGCCAGCTTATACACCTACAATGAGCAGTTCTTC; CDR3: CASLYTYNEQFF
D: TRBD2; J: TRBJ2-5; size: .; V: TRBV4-2; DNA: TGTGCCAGCAGCCAAGACGGGGGAGGGCCAGAGACCCAGTACTTC; CDR3: CASSQDGGGPETQYF
D: .; J: TRBJ1-2; size: .; V: TRBV18; DNA: TGTGCCAGCTCCCCCGGACTAAGAACCAACTATGGCTACACCTTC; CDR3: CASSPGLRTNYGYTF
D: .; J: TRBJ2-3; size: .; V: TRBV19; DNA: TGTGCCAGTAGTACCAACAGGGCTAGCACAGATACGCAGTATTTT; CDR3: CASSTNRASTDTQYF
D: TRBD2; J: TRBJ2-7; size: .; V: TRBV7-9; DNA: TGTGCCAGCAGCCCACGGACTAGCGGGGGGCTCTACGAGCAGTACTTC; CDR3: CASSPRTSGGLYEQYF
D: .; J: TRBJ1-1; size: .; V: TRBV7-2; DNA: TGTGCCAGCAGCTTAACCACAGGGAACACTGAAGCTTTCTTT; CDR3: CASSLTTGNTEAFF
D: .; J: TRBJ1-6; size: .; V: TRBV29-1; DNA: TGCAGCGTTGCCAGCGATAATTCACCCCTCCACTTT; CDR3: CSVASDNSPLHF
D: .; J: TRBJ2-7; size: .; V: TRBV12-5; DNA: TGTGCTAGGGGAGTGTTCTACGAGCAGTACTTC; CDR3: CARGVFYEQYF
D: TRBD1; J: TRBJ2-1; size: .; V: TRBV10-3; DNA: TGTGCCATCAGTACAGGACAGGAATTTTACAATGAGCAGTTCTTC; CDR3: CAISTGQEFYNEQFF
D: .; J: TRBJ1-1; size: .; V: TRBV9; DNA: TGTGCCAGCAGCGCGACCAGGGTCGGCACTGAAGCTTTCTTT; CDR3: CASSATRVGTEAFF
D: TRBD2; J: TRBJ2-3; size: .; V: TRBV6-5; DNA: TGTGCCAGCAGTTACTTCGGCGGGGGTAGCACAGATACGCAGTATTTT; CDR3: CASSYFGGGSTDTQYF
D: TRBD1; J: TRBJ1-2; size: .; V: TRBV2; DNA: TGTGCCAGCAGTGAAGCGACAGGGAATGGCTACACCTTC; CDR3: CASSEATGNGYTF
D: TRBD1; J: TRBJ2-7; size: .; V: TRBV19; DNA: TGTGCCAGTAGTCCCGGACAGGGGGCCCCCTACGAGCAGTACTTC; CDR3: CASSPGQGAPYEQYF
D: .; J: TRBJ1-5; size: .; V: TRBV24-1; DNA: TGTGCCACCAGTGATTTAGCAGGTAATCAGCCCCAGCATTTT; CDR3: CATSDLAGNQPQHF
D: .; J: TRBJ2-7; size: .; V: TRBV27; DNA: TGTGCCAGCAGTTTCGGGGCGTCCCTACGAGGGCAGTACTTC; CDR3: CASSFGASLRGQYF
D: .; J: TRBJ1-1; size: .; V: TRBV18; DNA: TGTGCCAGCTCACCGATGGATGGTCCTGTAAGGGACACTGAAGCTTTCTTT; CDR3: CASSPMDGPVRDTEAFF
D: TRBD2; J: TRBJ2-7; size: .; V: TRBV7-2; DNA: TGTGCCAGCAGCTACTTACTAGCGTCGGCCGAGCAGTACTTC; CDR3: CASSYLLASAEQYF
D: .; J: TRBJ1-3; size: .; V: TRBV9; DNA: TGTGCCAGCAGTAAAGATCACTCTGGAAACACCATATATTTT; CDR3: CASSKDHSGNTIYF
D: .; J: TRBJ1-3; size: .; V: TRBV4-2; DNA: TGTGCCAGCAGCCAAGATCAGCTTGCCTCCTCTGGAAACACCATATATTTT; CDR3: CASSQDQLASSGNTIYF
D: TRBD1; J: TRBJ2-3; size: .; V: TRBV29-1; DNA: TGCAGCGTTGAGGGACAGGGGTCCACAGATACGCAGTATTTT; CDR3: CSVEGQGSTDTQYF
D: .; J: TRBJ2-5; size: .; V: TRBV5-4; DNA: TGTGCCAGCAGGGTAGCCCTCGTGGGCGCAGGGGCCGAGACCCAGTACTTC; CDR3: CASRVALVGAGAETQYF
D: .; J: TRBJ1-3; size: once; V: TRBV11-1; DNA: TGTGCCAGCAGCGAAGACGTTGCCGCGGGAAACACCATATATTTT; CDR3: CASSEDVAAGNTIYF
D: .; J: TRBJ2-5; size: many; V: TRBV11-2; DNA: TGTGCCAGCAGCTCCGACGGGTGGGGGGAGACCCAGTACTTC; CDR3: CASSSDGWGETQYF
D: TRBD1; J: TRBJ1-3; size: .; V: TRBV6-5; DNA: TGTGCCAGCAGCCGCCTCGGGACAGCGAGAAACACCATATATTTT; CDR3: CASSRLGTARNTIYF
D: .; J: TRBJ2-5; size: .; V: TRBV3-1/TRBV3-2; DNA: TGTGCCAGCAGCCAAGTGCTAGGGGGAGAGACCCAGTACTTC; CDR3: CASSQVLGGETQYF
D: .; J: TRBJ2-7; size: .; V: TRBV10-3; DNA: TGTGCCATCAGAAACTCCGGGCCGCAGTACTTC; CDR3: CAIRNSGPQYF
D: TRBD1; J: TRBJ1-3; size: .; V: TRBV29-1; DNA: TGCAGCGTTGAACTGACCGGGACAGGGGGCCGTTCTGGAAACACCATATATTTT; CDR3: CSVELTGTGGRSGNTIYF
D: .; J: TRBJ2-3; size: .; V: TRBV10-3; DNA: TGTGCCATCGGTGTGCGGCTGCCCAACACAGATACGCAGTATTTT; CDR3: CAIGVRLPNTDTQYF
D: .; J: TRBJ1-3; size: .; V: TRBV28; DNA: TGTGCCAGCAGTTTACCTGACGCGAACACCATATATTTT; CDR3: CASSLPDANTIYF
D: TRBD2; J: TRBJ2-2; size: .; V: TRBV27; DNA: TGTGCCAGCAGTTTATTCGGTCCGCGGGGGGGCGCCGGGGAGCTGTTTTTT; CDR3: CASSLFGPRGGAGELFF